This paragraph reports one T cell receptor beta chain. The target of this receptor is not known. Base quality data are lacking; no much larger clone is found one base away. The source of the sample is a study of T cell responses to AZD1222 COVID-19 vaccine (dated by TCRdb to 2020 to 2023). Broadly, across the study: AZD1222 recipients given second doses at about 4 weeks or at about 12 weeks were pooled, since spike-specific TCR depth and breadth were not found to differ between the two schedules. Trial participants were enrolled by age into subgroups of 18-55, 56-69 and 70-plus years, and about 150, 27 and 61 TCR-sequenced participants, respectively, were included in these subgroups. A total of approximately 240 trial participants underwent TCR sequencing, of whom roughly 210 received two doses of AZD1222 and some 26 received two doses of the MenACWY control vaccine. Overall study outcomes, separate from this receptor: The vaccine-associated CD4 TCRs covered the entire spike protein, and the dominant responses fell in regions 160-218 and 743-854. After two AZD1222 doses, spike-specific TCR breadth and depth were significantly higher than at day 0 and than in MenACWY recipients. In the small 56-69-year group, the increase in depth fell short of significance, most likely because of low power. Nearly half of unique spike-specific TCRs reportedly recognized epitopes outside regions mutated in the B.1.351 and B.1.1.7 variants. Only five to seven AZD1222 recipients were SARS-CoV-2 seropositive at baseline, limiting conclusions about previously exposed vaccinees. Participants were mostly white British, with more females than males. The authors suggested clonal diversity may have been underestimated. Because no day 14 peak-response samples were available, the repertoires could be characterized only after the peak T cell response.

The CDR3 regions of human TCRbeta chains were subjected to immunosequencing. Under the source paper's analysis protocol: TCRs in the repertoires were compared against a reference library of SARS-CoV-2-specific TCRs that had been generated with the MIRA antigen-specificity platform. Breadth was defined as the fraction of unique TCRs that were SARS-CoV-2-associated. Depth was defined as the fraction of total T cells that were SARS-CoV-2-associated. Each spike-specific TCR was assigned to its reactive spike region and to a CD4 or CD8 class using the MIRA data. Log10-transformed breadth and depth values were compared by one-way ANOVA with Sidak's multiple comparisons tests. TCRdb provides this immuneACCESS table in a form limited to in-frame rearrangements. Some clones are lacking; in checked studies, under half of them reflect an unresolved V gene, and why the rest are absent is not known. D and trimming come from the DNA, and the V and J calls and clone size come from that table. For this sample the table gives around 180,000 clones, of which around 92% were detected only once. Roughly 10% of the sample is taken by the ten largest.

The sample's time point, from its label and the paper: baseline before first vaccination. Vaccinee samples were obtained from the UK trials COV001 and COV002, which included a single-blind randomized controlled phase 2/3 trial of AZD1222 (ChAdOx1 nCoV-19) in healthy adults. For TCRbeta chain sequencing, PBMC samples were collected from trial participants at day 0 and at day 28 after the second dose. CDR1 SGHVS and CDR2 FQNEAQ are derived from the germline V gene. The germline ends are 9 bases apart after V is trimmed by 1 base and J by 2 bases. The CDR3 goes from the cysteine to the phenylalanine over 15 residues. The sequence is cut down to CDR3 DNA, 45 bases in frame from base 1.

Sequences were derived from peripheral blood, sampled on day 0 of AZD1222 vaccination. This chain is built from TRBV7-8 and TRBJ1-5; the D gene remains uncertain. This TCR was sampled from an adult in good health. CDR3 region: CASSLGPNRNQPQHF. In nucleotides, the sequence is TGTGCCAGCAGCTTAGGCCCGAATCGCAATCAGCCCCAGCATTTT.